One and the same sample provided the 8 T cell receptor beta chains below, sequenced in a study of cytomegalovirus exposure and HLA in healthy donors. Use of 60 Vbeta and 13 Jbeta primers characterized the PCR. Only in-frame clones appear in the TCRdb table, and some are missing; sequencing was by immunoSEQ multiplex PCR. The sample lists about 160,000 clones; about 85% were seen once. Sequenced input: PBMCs. Receptors originate from a man between 18 and 29 years old in good health and CMV-seropositive.

The genes are TRBV18 and TRBJ2-7, with 9 bases identical to TRBD1. Germline V gene lookup returns CDR1 KGHSH and CDR2 LQKENI. V lost 2 bases and J lost 2; bases outside the gene matches: 7. CDR3 length equals 16 residues. The DNA for the CDR3 is TGTGCCAGCTCACCATCCACAGGACAGGGGACCTACGAGCAGTACTTC. This translates into CASSPSTGQGTYEQYF.

The CDR3 spells CASSQGTSDVKQYF. In nucleotides, the CDR3 is TGCGCCAGCAGTCAGGGGACTAGTGATGTTAAGCAGTACTTC. The rearrangement links TRBV23-1 to TRBJ2-7, with 8 nucleotides matching TRBD2. TRBV23-1 falls under the ORF class, with uncertain function. V was pared by 3 bases and J by 8 bases, with 9 bases of the junction left unmatched. CDR3 length equals 14 residues.

The rearrangement joins TRBV6-1 to TRBJ1-6, with 7 positions matching TRBD1. CDR1 MNHNS and CDR2 SASEGT come from the germline V gene. This CDR3 spans 15 amino acids. V was pared by 5 bases and J by 7 bases, with 8 bases of the junction left unmatched. In nucleotides, the CDR3 is TGTGCCAGCAGTAATTTCGACAGGGTAAATTCACCCCTCCACTTT. The encoded protein is CASSNFDRVNSPLHF.

The gene calls are TRBV30 and TRBJ2-3; D gene ambiguous. With 0 bases removed from V and 3 bases from J, the gap between germline ends came to 4 bases. CDR1 and CDR2 (germline): GTSNPN, SVGIG (reference sequence). This CDR3 comprises 12 residues. The CDR3 sequence is CAWSVQTDTQYF. CDR3 sequence (DNA): TGTGCCTGGAGTGTACAGACAGATACGCAGTATTTT. Filled out from reference TRBV30 and TRBJ2-3, the complete variable domain reads SQTIHQWPATLVQPVGSPLSLECTVEGTSNPNLYWYRQAAGRGLQLLFYSVGIGQISSEVPQNLSASRPQDRQFILSSKKLLLSDSGFYLCAWSVQTDTQYFGPGTRLTVL.

This chain joins TRBV15 and TRBJ1-3; D gene unclear. Germline V gene data show CDR1 as LNHNV and CDR2 as YYDKDF (reference sequence). Deletions cut 7 bases from V and 7 bases from J, with 17 bases between. CDR3 length: 14 amino acids. CDR3 coding DNA: TGTGCCACCAAATTAACCCGGAGTGGGAACACCATATATTTT. Its translation: CATKLTRSGNTIYF.

V and J are TRBV30 and TRBJ2-1; TRBD2 is a possible D gene (5 bases). The CDR3 consists of 14 residues. The V and J ends lost 0 bases and 2 bases respectively, with 8 bases between them. Germline CDR1 and CDR2: GTSNPN and SVGIG (reference sequence). The CDR3 here is CAWSVGSAYNEQFF. CDR3 DNA: TGTGCCTGGAGTGTGGGTAGCGCCTACAATGAGCAGTTCTTC. Based on the CDR3 plus reference TRBV30 and TRBJ2-1, the full variable domain is SQTIHQWPATLVQPVGSPLSLECTVEGTSNPNLYWYRQAAGRGLQLLFYSVGIGQISSEVPQNLSASRPQDRQFILSSKKLLLSDSGFYLCAWSVGSAYNEQFFGPGTRLTVL.

The CDR3 region has the DNA TGTGCCAGCAGCCAAGATCTAGGAAGGAGCGATACGCAGTATTTT. It specifies CASSQDLGRSDTQYF. The rearrangement joins TRBV14 to TRBJ2-3; D unresolved. In germline, CDR1 is SGHDN, CDR2 FVKESK. The V end was cut by 0 bases, the J end by 6 bases, with 13 bases between. CDR3 length equals 15 residues.

A single count supports this clone. The rearrangement uses TRBV7-9 and TRBJ2-5; perhaps TRBD1 as D (7 bases). CDR3 length equals 15 residues. CDR1 is SEHNR, CDR2 FQNEAQ, per germline (reference sequence). The V end was cut by 5 bases, the J end by 3 bases, with 16 bases between. The CDR3 DNA follows: TGTGCCAGCAGCCCGGGGGACAGTCCTGAAGAGACCCAGTACTTC. Encoded protein: CASSPGDSPEETQYF.